Sequencing of this TCR beta chain was carried out in a study of blood T cell repertoires in COVID-19. The trim removed 8 bases at V and 3 bases at J, leaving 5 bases unmatched. There are 14 residues in the CDR3. Germline CDR1 MNHEY, CDR2 SVGAGI. Only in-frame clones appear in the TCRdb table, and some are missing; sequencing was by immunoSEQ multiplex PCR. The repertoire holds under 200,000 clones, 80% to 85% seen once, with about 10% in the top ten. This sequence joins TRBV6-5 and TRBJ2-2; 8 nucleotides align to TRBD1. What was sequenced was peripheral blood. The source of this sequence is a woman older than 75 with active or convalescent COVID-19. This CDR3 reads CASQRTGHTGELFF. The CDR3 nucleotides read TGTGCCAGCCAGCGGACAGGGCACACCGGGGAGCTGTTTTTT.